Included here is one T cell receptor beta chain sequence, with context. Its cognate antigen has yet to be identified. No base-level quality is on record; no much larger clone is a single base apart. Its CDR3 holds 13 amino acids, cysteine through phenylalanine. Of the read, only the CDR3 DNA is kept; its 39 bases are in frame from base 1. According to the germline V gene (reference sequence), CDR1 reads SEHNR and CDR2 reads FQNEAQ. V is shortened by 6 bases, J by 0 bases, and the region joining them spans 7 bases. The sample is drawn from a study of early T cells in non-severe SARS-CoV-2 infection (TCRdb year 2021). Turning to the overall study: Because TCR sequencing relied on bulk RNA taken from unsorted whole blood, pairing of alpha and beta chains was not possible.

Results and caveats for the whole study, not just this receptor: VDJdb matching was skewed toward anti-spike CD8 responses and likely underestimated virus-specific expansions, missing private and CD4 specificities.

The study was a case-control design nested within a healthcare worker cohort in London, UK, with weekly nasopharyngeal swab PCR tests and blood sampling. Healthcare workers were recruited between 23 and 31 March 2020, during the week of the UK lockdown, and were followed weekly for up to roughly 15 weeks. The library was made by 5' RACE. The instrument was a NextSeq 500. The TCR library protocol attached unique molecular identifiers to individual cDNA molecules to correct for sequencing error and PCR bias. Both TCR alpha and beta chains were sequenced, and tight co-correlation was observed between alpha and beta sequence abundances in each sample. Processing in the source paper ran as follows. Decombinator V4 was used to annotate the V gene, J gene and CDR3 of the TCR sequences. TCRs were defined as expanded if a significant change between any two time points was detected under a Poisson model with p below 0.0001. TCR abundances were normalised to the total number of TCRs sequenced in each sample and reported as counts per million. MAIT TCRs were defined by TRAV1-2 paired with TRAJ12, TRAJ20 or TRAJ33, and iNKT TCRs by TRAV10 paired with TRAJ18. VDJdb, accessed 1 November 2021, was searched for CMV, EBV and SARS-CoV-2 annotated TCRs, excluding TCRs annotated for multiple antigens. Through fastp at Q25 and MiXCR, TCRdb rebuilt clones from the public reads, retaining in-frame beta chains. Merged by CDR3 protein, the rows form single entries marked with the most common genes and DNA. These V and J calls are TCRdb output, not the study's own analysis. In this sample the table shows approximately 90,000 distinct CDR3 sequences, roughly 12% of which occur a single time. The ten most abundant clones make up 4.4% of the sample.

Specimen: whole blood, collected at baseline. The sequence derives from an adult who was a healthcare worker with PCR-confirmed SARS-CoV-2 infection or an uninfected control (not recorded which). The rearrangement joined TRBV7-9 to TRBJ2-3; perhaps TRBD2 is the D gene, with 6 bases matching. The CDR3 protein: CASREGSTDTQYF. The DNA sequence reads TGTGCCAGCAGGGAGGGGAGCACAGATACGCAGTATTTT.